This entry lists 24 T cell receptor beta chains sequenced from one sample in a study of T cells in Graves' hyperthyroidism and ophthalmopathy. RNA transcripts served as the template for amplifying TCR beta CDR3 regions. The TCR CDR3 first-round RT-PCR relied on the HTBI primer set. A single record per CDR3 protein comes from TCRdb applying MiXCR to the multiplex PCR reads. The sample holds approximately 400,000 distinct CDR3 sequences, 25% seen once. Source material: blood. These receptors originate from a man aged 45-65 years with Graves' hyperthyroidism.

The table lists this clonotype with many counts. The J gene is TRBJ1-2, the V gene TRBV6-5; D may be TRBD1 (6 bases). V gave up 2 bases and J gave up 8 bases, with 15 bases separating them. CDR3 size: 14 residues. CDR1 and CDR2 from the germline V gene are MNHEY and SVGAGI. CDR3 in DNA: TGTGCCAGCAGTTACCGGGCAGGGGATGACGGCTACACCTTC. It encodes CASSYRAGDDGYTF.

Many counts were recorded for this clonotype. The CDR3 protein is CASSRKGGLINTEAFF. The CDR3 bases are TGTGCCAGCAGCCGGAAAGGAGGGTTGATCAACACTGAAGCTTTCTTT. The chain uses TRBV3-1 and TRBJ1-1; D call uncertain. Trimming removed 4 bases from V and 2 bases from J, with 17 bases in between. This CDR3 has 16 amino acids. Per the germline V gene, CDR1 is LGHDT and CDR2 is YNNKEL (reference sequence).

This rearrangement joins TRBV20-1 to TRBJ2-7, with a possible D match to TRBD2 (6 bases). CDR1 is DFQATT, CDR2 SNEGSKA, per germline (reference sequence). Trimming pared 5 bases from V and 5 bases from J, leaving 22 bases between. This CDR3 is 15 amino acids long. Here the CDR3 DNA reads TGCAGTGCTTCCTCGGGGGAATCGGGCATCCACGAGCAGTACTTC. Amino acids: CSASSGESGIHEQYF.

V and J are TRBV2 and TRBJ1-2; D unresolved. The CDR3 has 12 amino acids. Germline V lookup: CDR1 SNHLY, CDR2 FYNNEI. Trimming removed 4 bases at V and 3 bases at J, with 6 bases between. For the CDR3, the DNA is TGTGCCAGCAGTGTAGGGCACTATGGCTACACCTTC. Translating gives CASSVGHYGYTF.

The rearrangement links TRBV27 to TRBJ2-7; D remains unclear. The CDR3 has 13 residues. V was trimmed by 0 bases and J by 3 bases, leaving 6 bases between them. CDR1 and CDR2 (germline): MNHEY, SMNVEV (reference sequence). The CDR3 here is CASSLSGHYEQYF. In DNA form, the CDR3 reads TGTGCCAGCAGTTTATCGGGCCACTACGAGCAGTACTTC.

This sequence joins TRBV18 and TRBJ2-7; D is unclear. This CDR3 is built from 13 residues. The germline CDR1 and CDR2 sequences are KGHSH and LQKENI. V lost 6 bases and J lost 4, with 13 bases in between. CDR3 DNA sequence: TGTGCCAGCTCCCCAGCTCCCCGGTACGAGCAGTACTTC. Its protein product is CASSPAPRYEQYF.

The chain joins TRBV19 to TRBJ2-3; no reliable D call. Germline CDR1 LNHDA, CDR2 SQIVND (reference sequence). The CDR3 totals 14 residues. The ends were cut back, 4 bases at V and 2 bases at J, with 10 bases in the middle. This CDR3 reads CASSTGLHTDTQYF. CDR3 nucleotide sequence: TGTGCCAGTAGTACTGGGCTACACACAGATACGCAGTATTTT.

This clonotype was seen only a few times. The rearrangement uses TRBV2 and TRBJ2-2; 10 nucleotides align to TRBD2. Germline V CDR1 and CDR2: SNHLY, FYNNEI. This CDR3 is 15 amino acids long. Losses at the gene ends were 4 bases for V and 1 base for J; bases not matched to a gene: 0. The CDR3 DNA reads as TGTGCCAGCAGTGGGACTAGCGGGAACACCGGGGAGCTGTTTTTT. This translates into CASSGTSGNTGELFF.

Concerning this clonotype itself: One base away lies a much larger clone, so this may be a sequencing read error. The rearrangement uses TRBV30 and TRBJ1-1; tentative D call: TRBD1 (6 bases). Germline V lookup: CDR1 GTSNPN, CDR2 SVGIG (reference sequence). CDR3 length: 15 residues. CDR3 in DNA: TGTGCCTGGTCAAGGTGGGGGGGCGCGGACACTGGAGCTTTCTTT. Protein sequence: CAWSRWGGADTGAFF.

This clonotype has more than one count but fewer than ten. The CDR3 nucleotides are TGTGCCAGCAGGGCGGGATCGGGCGAGCAGTACTTC. The encoded protein is CASRAGSGEQYF. The rearrangement links TRBV28 to TRBJ2-7; weak D call: TRBD2 (6 bases). Trimming pared 6 bases from V and 6 bases from J, leaving 12 bases between. Germline V CDR1 and CDR2: MDHEN, SYDVKM. The CDR3 runs to 12 residues.

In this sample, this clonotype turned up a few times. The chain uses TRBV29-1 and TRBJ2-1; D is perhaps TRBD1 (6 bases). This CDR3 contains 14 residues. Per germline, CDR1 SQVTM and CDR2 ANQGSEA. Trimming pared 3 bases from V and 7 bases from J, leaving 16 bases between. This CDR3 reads CSVEGAADTNEQFF. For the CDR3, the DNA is TGCAGCGTTGAGGGGGCCGCCGATACGAATGAGCAGTTCTTC.

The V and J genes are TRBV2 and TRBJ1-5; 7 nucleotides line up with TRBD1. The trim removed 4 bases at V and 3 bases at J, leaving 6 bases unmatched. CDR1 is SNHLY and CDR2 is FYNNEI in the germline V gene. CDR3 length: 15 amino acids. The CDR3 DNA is TGTGCCAGCAGTGTGTCAGGGGGGTACAATCAGCCCCAGCATTTT. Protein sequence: CASSVSGGYNQPQHF.

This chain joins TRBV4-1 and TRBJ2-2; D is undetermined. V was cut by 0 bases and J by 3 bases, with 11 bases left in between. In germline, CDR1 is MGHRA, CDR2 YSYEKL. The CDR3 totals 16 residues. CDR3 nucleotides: TGCGCCAGCAGCCAAGATTACGCCGATTACACCGGGGAGCTGTTTTTT. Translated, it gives CASSQDYADYTGELFF.

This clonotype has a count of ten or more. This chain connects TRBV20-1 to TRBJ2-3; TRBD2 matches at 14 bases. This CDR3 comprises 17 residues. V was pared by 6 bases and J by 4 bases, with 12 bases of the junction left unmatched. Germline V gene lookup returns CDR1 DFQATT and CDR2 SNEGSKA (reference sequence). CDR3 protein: CSAWTSGRIWDADTQYF. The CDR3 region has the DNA TGCAGTGCCTGGACTAGCGGGAGGATCTGGGACGCAGATACGCAGTATTTT.

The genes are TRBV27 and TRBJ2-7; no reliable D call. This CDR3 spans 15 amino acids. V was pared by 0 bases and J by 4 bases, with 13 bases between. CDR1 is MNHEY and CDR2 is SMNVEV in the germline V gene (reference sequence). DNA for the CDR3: TGTGCCAGCAGTTTATCGAGCAGAATCCCGTACGAGCAGTACTTC. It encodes CASSLSSRIPYEQYF.

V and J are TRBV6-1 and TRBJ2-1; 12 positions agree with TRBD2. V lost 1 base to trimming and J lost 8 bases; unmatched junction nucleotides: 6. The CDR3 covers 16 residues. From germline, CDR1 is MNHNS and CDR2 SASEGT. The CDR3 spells CASSEGRTSGIHEQFF. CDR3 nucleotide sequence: TGTGCCAGCAGTGAAGGCCGGACTAGCGGGATCCATGAGCAGTTCTTC.

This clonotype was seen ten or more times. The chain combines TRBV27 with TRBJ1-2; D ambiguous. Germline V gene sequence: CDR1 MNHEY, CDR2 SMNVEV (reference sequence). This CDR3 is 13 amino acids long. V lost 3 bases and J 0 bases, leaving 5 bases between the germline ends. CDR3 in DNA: TGTGCCAGCAGTTTCGGATCTAACTATGGCTACACCTTC. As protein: CASSFGSNYGYTF.

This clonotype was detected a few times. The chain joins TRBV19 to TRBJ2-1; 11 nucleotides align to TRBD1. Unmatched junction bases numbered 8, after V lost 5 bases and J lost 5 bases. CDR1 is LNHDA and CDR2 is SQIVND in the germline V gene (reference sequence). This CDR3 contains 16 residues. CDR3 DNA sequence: TGTGCCAGTAGTGTAGGGGACAGGGGGGATGACAATGAGCAGTTCTTC. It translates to CASSVGDRGDDNEQFF.

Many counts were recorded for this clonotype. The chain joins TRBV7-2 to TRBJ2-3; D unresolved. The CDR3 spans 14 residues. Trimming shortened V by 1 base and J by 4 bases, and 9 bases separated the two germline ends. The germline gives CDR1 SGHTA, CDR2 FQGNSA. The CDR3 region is CASSLGGLSDTQYF. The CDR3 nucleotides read TGTGCCAGCAGCTTAGGGGGTTTGTCAGATACGCAGTATTTT. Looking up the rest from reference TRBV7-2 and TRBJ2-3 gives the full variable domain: GAGVSQSPSNKVTEKGKDVELRCDPISGHTALYWYRQSLGQGLEFLIYFQGNSAPDKSGLPSDRFSAERTGGSVSTLTIQRTQQEDSAVYLCASSLGGLSDTQYFGPGTRLTVL.

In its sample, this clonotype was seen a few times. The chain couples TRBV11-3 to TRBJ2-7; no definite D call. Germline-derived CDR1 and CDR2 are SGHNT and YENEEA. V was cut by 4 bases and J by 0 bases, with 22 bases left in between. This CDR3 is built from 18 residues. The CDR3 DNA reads TGTGCCAGCAGCTCTAAGACTGAAATCCCCAGAGGCTCCTACGAGCAGTACTTC. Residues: CASSSKTEIPRGSYEQYF.

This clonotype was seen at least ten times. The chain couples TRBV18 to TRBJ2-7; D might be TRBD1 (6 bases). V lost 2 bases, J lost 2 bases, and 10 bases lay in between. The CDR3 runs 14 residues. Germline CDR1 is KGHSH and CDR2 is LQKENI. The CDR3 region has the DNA TGTGCCAGCTCACCATTTGACAGGCCCTACGAGCAGTACTTC. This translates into CASSPFDRPYEQYF.

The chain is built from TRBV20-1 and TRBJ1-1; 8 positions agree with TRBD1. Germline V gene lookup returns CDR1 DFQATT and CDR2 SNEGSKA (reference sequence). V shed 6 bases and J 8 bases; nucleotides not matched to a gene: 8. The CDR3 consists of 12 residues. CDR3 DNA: TGCAGTGCAACAGCAGGGGGCTCCGAAGCTTTCTTT. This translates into CSATAGGSEAFF.

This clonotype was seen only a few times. CDR3 DNA sequence: TGCGCCAGCAGCAAAGACATCCTGGGAGGGGAAAAACTGTTTTTT. Amino acids: CASSKDILGGEKLFF. This chain uses TRBV5-1 with TRBJ1-4; unclear D gene. Germline-derived CDR1 and CDR2 are SGHRS and YFSETQ. Trimming cost V 4 bases and J 8 bases, with 18 bases left between them. CDR3 length: 15 amino acids.

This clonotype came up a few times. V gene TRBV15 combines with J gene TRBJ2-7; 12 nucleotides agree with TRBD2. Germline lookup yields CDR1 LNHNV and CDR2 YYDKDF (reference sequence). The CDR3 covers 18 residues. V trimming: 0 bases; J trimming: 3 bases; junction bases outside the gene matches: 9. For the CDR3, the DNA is TGTGCCACCAGCAGAGATCAAAGACTAGCGGGAGATTACTACGAGCAGTACTTC. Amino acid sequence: CATSRDQRLAGDYYEQYF. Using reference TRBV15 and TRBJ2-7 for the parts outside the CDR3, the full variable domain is DAMVIQNPRYQVTQFGKPVTLSCSQTLNHNVMYWYQQKSSQAPKLLFHYYDKDFNNEADTPDNFQSRRPNTSFCFLDIRSPGLGDTAMYLCATSRDQRLAGDYYEQYFGPGTRLTVT.